This is a list of T cell receptor beta chains from one sample in a study of T cell changes during pregnancy in multiple sclerosis. The table came from immunoSEQ multiplex PCR; TCRdb's copy has only in-frame clones and leaves some out. Of some 30,000 clones listed, 70% to 90% are singletons. The sample in question was CD8+ T cells from peripheral blood mononuclear cells, obtained after pregnancy. These receptors originate from a female donor with multiple sclerosis, enrolled in a pregnancy study. Both conserved end residues are part of each CDR3. D genes are given only for firm matches. Not all rows give a size; the values are once, few, many and, for expanded clones, a class.

clone_size j_call v_call d_call cdr3_length cdr3_aa cdr3_nt
NA TRBJ1-1 TRBV19 NA 16 CASSIMGGFVNTEAFF TGTGCCAGTAGTATTATGGGGGGTTTCGTGAACACTGAAGCTTTCTTT
NA TRBJ1-1 TRBV16 TRBD1 15 CASSQLQGVRTEAFF TGTGCCAGCAGCCAACTCCAGGGGGTCAGGACTGAAGCTTTCTTT
NA TRBJ1-5 TRBV28 NA 15 CASSFPSDSNQPQHF TGTGCCAGCAGTTTTCCGTCAGATAGCAATCAGCCCCAGCATTTT
NA TRBJ2-3 TRBV4-2 NA 15 CASSQTRHNTDTQYF TGTGCCAGCAGTCAAACAAGACACAACACAGATACGCAGTATTTT
NA TRBJ2-3 TRBV4-1 NA 14 CASSPLTGTDTQYF TGCGCCAGCAGCCCTTTGACAGGCACAGATACGCAGTATTTT
NA TRBJ2-1 TRBV7-9 TRBD1 14 CASSRTGNYNEQFF TGTGCCAGCAGCCGGACAGGAAATTACAATGAGCAGTTCTTC
few TRBJ2-2 TRBV19 TRBD2 16 CASVRWREDDTGELFF TGTGCCAGTGTCCGTTGGCGGGAGGATGATACCGGGGAGCTGTTTTTT
NA TRBJ2-1 TRBV4-3 NA 17 CASSQPPGLNGYNEQFF TGCGCCAGCAGCCAGCCGCCGGGACTCAACGGGTACAATGAGCAGTTCTTC
NA TRBJ2-7 TRBV2 NA 12 CASKELDSEQYF TGTGCCAGCAAGGAGTTGGATTCCGAGCAGTACTTC
NA TRBJ2-2 TRBV27 TRBD1 16 CASSLEQGGANGELFF TGTGCCAGCAGTCTAGAACAAGGGGGCGCGAACGGGGAGCTGTTTTTT